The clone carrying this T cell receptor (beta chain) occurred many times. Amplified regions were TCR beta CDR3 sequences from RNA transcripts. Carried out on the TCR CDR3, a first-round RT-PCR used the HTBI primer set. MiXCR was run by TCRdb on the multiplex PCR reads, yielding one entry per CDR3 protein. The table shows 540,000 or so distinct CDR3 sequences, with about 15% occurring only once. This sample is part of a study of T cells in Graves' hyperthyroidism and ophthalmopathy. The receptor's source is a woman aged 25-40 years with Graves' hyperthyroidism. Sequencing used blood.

CDR3: CASSLAGGLVVYEQYF. The DNA for the CDR3 is TGCGCCAGCAGCTTGGCCGGAGGACTAGTAGTCTACGAGCAGTACTTC. The chain uses TRBV5-1 and TRBJ2-7; 7 nucleotides align to TRBD2. V lost 0 bases, J lost 3 bases, and 9 bases stayed unmatched. Per germline, CDR1 SGHRS and CDR2 YFSETQ. The CDR3 is 16 residues long.